Each of the 30 T cell receptor beta chains below was sequenced from the same sample in a study of blood T cell repertoires in COVID-19 (dated by TCRdb to about 2020). Libraries were constructed by the immunoSEQ multiplex PCR assay. In its TCRdb copy, this immuneACCESS table keeps in-frame sequences only and misses some clones. Where compared with another copy, unresolved V genes explain less than half of these, and the others have no known cause. In this sample the table shows around 150,000 clones, 75% to 80% of which occur a single time. 11% to 15% of the sample comes from the top ten. The sequencing sample was made of peripheral blood. The receptors originated from a woman of 80 years or more with acute or convalescent COVID-19.

The chain links TRBV30 to TRBJ2-5; the match to TRBD2 covers 11 bases. The CDR3 loop spans 12 amino acids. The V and J ends lost 7 bases and 5 bases, in that order; junction bases with no gene match: 3. Germline CDR1 and CDR2: GTSNPN and SVGIG (reference sequence). The CDR3 bases are TGTGCCTTTTCTAGCGGGGGGGAGACCCAGTACTTC. This gives the protein CAFSSGGETQYF. Using reference TRBV30 and TRBJ2-5 for the parts outside the CDR3, the full variable domain is SQTIHQWPATLVQPVGSPLSLECTVEGTSNPNLYWYRQAAGRGLQLLFYSVGIGQISSEVPQNLSASRPQDRQFILSSKKLLLSDSGFYLCAFSSGGETQYFGPGTRLLVL.

On this clone: At one end the junction does not follow the germline gene, possibly because of a read error. The chain couples TRBV5-4 to TRBJ1-4; TRBD1 matches 8 bases. Per germline, CDR1 SGHNT and CDR2 YYREEE (reference sequence). The length of the CDR3 is 16 residues. The CDR3 here is CASSTGQGGTSEKLFF. Here the CDR3 DNA reads TGTGCCAGCAGCACCGGACAGGGAGGAACTAGTGAAAAACTGTTTTTT.

This clone has only a few counts. The rearrangement joins TRBV30 to TRBJ1-4; 9 bases align to TRBD1. V shed 8 bases and J 8 bases; nucleotides not matched to a gene: 9. Per germline, CDR1 GTSNPN and CDR2 SVGIG (reference sequence). There are 13 residues in the CDR3. CDR3 DNA: TGTGCCACGGACAGGGGCGCCGGGGAAAAACTGTTTTTT. Amino acid sequence: CATDRGAGEKLFF.

This clone is a singleton in its sample. The chain joins TRBV4-2 to TRBJ1-6; D is unresolved. Germline V gives CDR1 LGHNA, CDR2 YNFKEQ. This CDR3 has 14 amino acids. Trimming took off 0 bases at V and 6 bases at J, with 6 bases between the two ends. CDR3 protein: CASSQELFNSPLHF. The CDR3 coding sequence is TGTGCCAGCAGCCAAGAACTGTTTAATTCACCCCTCCACTTT.

This rearrangement joins TRBV15 to TRBJ2-3; TRBD1 is a possible D gene (7 bases). CDR1 and CDR2 (germline): LNHNV, YYDKDF (reference sequence). The CDR3 runs 17 residues. Deletions cut 1 base from V and 7 bases from J, with 21 bases between. The CDR3 protein is CATSRVEGALSSHTQYF. As DNA, the CDR3 is TGTGCCACCAGCAGAGTGGAGGGGGCCCTCAGTTCTCATACGCAGTATTTT.

This rearrangement joins TRBV7-9 to TRBJ2-7; 7 bases line up with TRBD1. Germline assignment: CDR1 SEHNR and CDR2 FQNEAQ (reference sequence). The CDR3 loop spans 15 amino acids. V dropped 2 bases and J dropped 3; count of bases not matched to a gene: 7. CDR3 DNA: TGTGCCAGCAGCTTACACAGGGGACAGATCTACGAGCAGTACTTC. The encoded protein is CASSLHRGQIYEQYF.

A few counts support this clone. V and J are TRBV30 and TRBJ1-1, with a weak D call TRBD1 (5 bases). CDR3 size: 15 residues. V lost 0 bases and J 6 bases, leaving 17 bases between the germline ends. Germline V gene lookup returns CDR1 GTSNPN and CDR2 SVGIG (reference sequence). CDR3 bases: TGTGCCTGGAGTGTAGTCCAGACAGTCAGGCCTGAAGCTTTCTTT. Its protein is CAWSVVQTVRPEAFF.

V gene TRBV10-3 combines with J gene TRBJ1-3; a possible D gene is TRBD1 (5 bases). This CDR3 spans 16 amino acids. The germline CDR1 and CDR2 sequences are ENHRY and SYGVKD. Trimming removed 4 bases at V and 0 bases at J, with 13 bases between. CDR3 nucleotide sequence: TGTGCCATCAGTGGCGGGACGTCGATCTCTGGAAACACCATATATTTT. Its protein is CAISGGTSISGNTIYF.

This chain links TRBV5-1 with TRBJ2-1; D is perhaps TRBD1 (6 bases). The CDR3 covers 16 residues. Per germline, CDR1 SGHRS and CDR2 YFSETQ. V was clipped by 0 bases and J by 3 bases, with 13 bases between them. This CDR3 is CASSLAAGVIYNEQFF. The CDR3 DNA follows: TGCGCCAGCAGCTTGGCCGCAGGGGTCATCTACAATGAGCAGTTCTTC.

This chain uses TRBV19 with TRBJ1-5; possibly TRBD1 for D (6 bases). Trimming pared 6 bases from V and 0 bases from J, leaving 15 bases between. Germline CDR1 is LNHDA and CDR2 is SQIVND (reference sequence). The CDR3 has 16 amino acids. This chain's CDR3 is CASRLQGSYSNQPQHF. CDR3 DNA: TGTGCCAGTAGATTACAGGGTTCGTATAGCAATCAGCCCCAGCATTTT.

The CDR3 is CASSELPSVAKNIQYF. The CDR3 bases are TGTGCCAGCAGTGAACTCCCTAGCGTGGCCAAAAACATTCAGTACTTC. This chain uses TRBV2 with TRBJ2-4; the D gene is possibly TRBD2 (6 bases). Trimming stripped 2 bases from V and 1 base from J, with 12 bases between. The CDR3 consists of 16 residues. CDR1 and CDR2 (germline): SNHLY, FYNNEI.

This chain joins TRBV11-2 and TRBJ2-3; D uncertain. The CDR3 covers 15 residues. The germline V and J ends were trimmed by 1 base and 0 bases, with 8 bases remaining between them. Germline loops: CDR1 SGHAT, CDR2 FQNNGV. In DNA form, the CDR3 reads TGTGCCAGCAGCTTAGTCGTCGGTAGCACAGATACGCAGTATTTT. It translates to CASSLVVGSTDTQYF.

The V and J genes are TRBV6-5 and TRBJ2-2; unclear D gene. Germline lookup yields CDR1 MNHEY and CDR2 SVGAGI. The CDR3 runs 12 residues. V dropped 8 bases and J dropped 2 bases, with 6 bases sitting between them. CDR3 DNA: TGTGCCAGCGGTTCTAACACCGGGGAGCTGTTTTTT. This sequence encodes CASGSNTGELFF.

Written as DNA, the CDR3 is TGTGCCAGCAGCTGGCGGGACGGCTTTAACTATGGCTACACCTTC. Translating gives CASSWRDGFNYGYTF. This rearrangement joins TRBV7-3 to TRBJ1-2, with D possibly TRBD1 on 5 matching bases. Germline CDR1 is SGHTA and CDR2 is FQGTGA. The germline V and J ends were trimmed by 4 bases and 1 base, with 13 bases remaining between them. This CDR3 is built from 15 residues.

For the CDR3, the DNA is TGTGCCAGCTCACCACCGGGACAGGGGGCCTACGAGCAGTACTTC. Amino acid sequence: CASSPPGQGAYEQYF. This chain joins TRBV18 and TRBJ2-7; 11 bases map to TRBD1. The J segment lost 2 bases and the V segment lost 0 bases, leaving 0 bases of the junction unmatched. The CDR3 length is 15 residues. The V gene's germline CDR1 is KGHSH and CDR2 LQKENI.

The rearrangement joins TRBV6-6 to TRBJ2-3; 10 bases map to TRBD1. Germline V gene lookup returns CDR1 MNHNY and CDR2 SVGAGI (reference sequence). The CDR3 sequence is 14 residues long. V trimming: 6 bases; J trimming: 4 bases; junction bases outside the gene matches: 4. The CDR3 DNA is TGTGCCAGCAGGACCGGGACAGGGGCAGATACGCAGTATTTT. Its protein is CASRTGTGADTQYF.

The chain links TRBV18 to TRBJ1-1; TRBD1 matches 7 bases. The CDR3 sequence is 13 residues long. Germline CDR1 and CDR2: KGHSH and LQKENI. Germline trimming cut 0 bases from V and 6 bases from J; bases unmatched to any gene: 1. CDR3 region: CASSPPQGAEAFF. The DNA for the CDR3 is TGTGCCAGCTCACCACCTCAGGGGGCTGAAGCTTTCTTT.

The sample holds a few counts of this clone. The chain couples TRBV28 to TRBJ2-7; TRBD2 agrees at 14 bases. This CDR3 region has 17 residues. Trimming removed 7 bases from V and 4 bases from J; junction bases left unmatched: 12. CDR1 is MDHEN and CDR2 is SYDVKM in the germline V gene. The CDR3 nucleotides are TGTGCCAGCAACAGACTAGCGGGAGGGCCAGGAGGTTACGAGCAGTACTTC. It yields the protein CASNRLAGGPGGYEQYF. The full variable domain, completed using reference TRBV28 and TRBJ2-7, is DVKVTQSSRYLVKRTGEKVFLECVQDMDHENMFWYRQDPGLGLRLIYFSYDVKMKEKGDIPEGYSVSREKKERFSLILESASTNQTSMYLCASNRLAGGPGGYEQYFGPGTRLTVT.

The rearrangement links TRBV18 to TRBJ2-1; 11 bases fit TRBD2. CDR3 size: 15 residues. Germline CDR1 reads KGHSH; CDR2 reads LQKENI. V was pared by 6 bases and J by 5 bases, with 6 bases of the junction left unmatched. The CDR3 spells CASSMGLAENNEQFF. CDR3 DNA sequence: TGTGCCAGCTCCATGGGACTAGCGGAAAACAATGAGCAGTTCTTC.

The chain couples TRBV28 to TRBJ2-7, with 13 bases aligning to TRBD2. With 3 bases clipped from V and 3 bases from J, the junction kept 5 bases outside the gene matches. The CDR3 contains 16 residues. Germline-derived CDR1 and CDR2 are MDHEN and SYDVKM. The CDR3 loop is CASSFSGTSGIYEQYF. DNA of the CDR3: TGTGCCAGCAGTTTCTCCGGGACTAGCGGGATCTACGAGCAGTACTTC.

This clone came up a few times. The DNA is omitted, as the CDR3 cannot be located on it reliably, and the CDR3 follows TCRdb's listing. V usage is TRBV6-2 or TRBV6-3 and J usage is TRBJ1-6; TRBD1 reflects the table's D call only, with no check against the DNA. The germline CDR1 and CDR2 sequences are MNHEY and SVGEGT. The CDR3 contains 16 residues when both ends are counted. This chain's CDR3 is CASSTSTGVKYSPLHF.

This rearrangement joins TRBV10-1 to TRBJ2-7; 7 nucleotides align to TRBD1. Trimming at V came to 3 bases and at J to 0 bases, leaving 8 bases not matched to a gene. CDR3 size: 16 residues. Germline V gene data show CDR1 as WNHNN and CDR2 as SYGVQD (reference sequence). CDR3 sequence: CASSDSGTAFSYEQYF. CDR3 DNA sequence: TGCGCCAGCAGTGATTCCGGGACAGCCTTCTCCTACGAGCAGTACTTC.

The chain combines TRBV18 with TRBJ1-4, with TRBD1 identical over 10 bases. Germline CDR1 reads KGHSH; CDR2 reads LQKENI. CDR3 length: 15 residues. Losses at the gene ends were 4 bases for V and 6 bases for J; bases not matched to a gene: 5. CDR3 loop: CASSQRQGADEKLFF. CDR3 in DNA: TGTGCCAGCTCACAACGACAGGGGGCTGATGAAAAACTGTTTTTT.

This clone was observed a few times. The chain has TRBV12-3 or TRBV12-4 and TRBJ1-1; tentatively, D is TRBD1 (5 bases). Trimming shortened V by 5 bases and J by 3 bases, and 10 bases separated the two germline ends. The CDR3 loop spans 13 amino acids. CDR3 sequence reads: CASSPWGDTEAFF. CDR3 bases: TGTGCCAGCAGTCCATGGGGGGACACTGAAGCTTTCTTT.

In this sample, this clone turned up a few times. The chain employs TRBV6-5 and TRBJ1-1; a weak D match, TRBD1 (6 bases). V gave up 8 bases and J gave up 2 bases, with 12 bases separating them. CDR1 MNHEY and CDR2 SVGAGI come from the germline V gene. The length of the CDR3 is 13 residues. The CDR3 bases are TGTGCCAGCCCGAAGGGGGTAAACACTGAAGCTTTCTTT. Residues: CASPKGVNTEAFF.

The chain recombines TRBV14 with TRBJ2-1; 8 nucleotides align to TRBD1. Germline V gene lookup returns CDR1 SGHDN and CDR2 FVKESK. There are 16 residues in the CDR3. The trim removed 0 bases at V and 1 base at J, leaving 2 bases unmatched. The DNA of the CDR3 is TGTGCCAGCAGCCAAGATGACAGGGGATCCTACAATGAGCAGTTCTTC. It translates to CASSQDDRGSYNEQFF.

The V and J genes are TRBV6-1 and TRBJ1-5; TRBD1 matches 7 bases. This CDR3 spans 16 amino acids. The germline V gene encodes CDR1 MNHNS and CDR2 SASEGT. Trimming took 4 bases from V and 0 from J; bases not matched to a gene: 6. The CDR3 DNA reads as TGTGCCAGCAGTGCATTACAGGGGATTAGCAATCAGCCCCAGCATTTT. Its translation: CASSALQGISNQPQHF.

This clone has a handful of counts. The gene calls are TRBV6-5 and TRBJ1-6; TRBD1 might be the D (5 bases). Germline V CDR1 and CDR2: MNHEY, SVGAGI. Trimming took off 7 bases at V and 8 bases at J, with 12 bases between the two ends. The CDR3 runs to 13 residues. CDR3 sequence (DNA): TGTGCCAGCATGGCCGGGACTTATTCACCCCTCCACTTT. It yields the protein CASMAGTYSPLHF.

The V and J genes are TRBV18 and TRBJ2-1; 8 positions match TRBD1. Germline assignment: CDR1 KGHSH and CDR2 LQKENI. The V gene end was trimmed by 6 bases and the J gene end by 6 bases; junction bases not matched to a gene: 4. The CDR3 is 13 residues long. CDR3 sequence reads: CASSLGQGNEQFF. Here the CDR3 DNA reads TGTGCCAGCTCCCTAGGACAGGGCAATGAGCAGTTCTTC.

This rearrangement joins TRBV7-9 to TRBJ1-4; 7 bases map to TRBD1. The CDR3 runs to 15 residues. The V segment lost 5 bases and the J segment 0 bases; nucleotides outside the gene matches: 3. Germline CDR1 reads SEHNR; CDR2 reads FQNEAQ (reference sequence). CDR3 nucleotides: TGTGCCAGCAGCCCCGGACAGGCAACTAATGAAAAACTGTTTTTT. Its translation: CASSPGQATNEKLFF.